These 26 T cell receptor beta chains came from one sample sequenced in a study of shared clonotypes between healthy human individuals. Sequencing was performed with immunoSEQ multiplex PCR; in TCRdb, only in-frame clones are kept and a portion is missing. The sample includes approximately 87,000 clones, under 65% seen only once; the top ten take 51%. The sequenced sample was memory CD8+ T cells sorted from blood. This sample's subset: CD45RO+ cells pooled with CCR7-negative TemRA cells. These receptors originate from a man aged 25 to 45 in good health.

This clone was picked up many times. This probably arose from a read error, given a far larger clone one base away. The chain carries TRBV6-4 and TRBJ2-2, with D perhaps matching TRBD1 (5 bases). V was cut by 3 bases and J by 3 bases, with 8 bases left in between. CDR1 and CDR2 (germline): MRHNA, SNTAGT. The CDR3 length is 14 residues. DNA for the CDR3: TGTGCCAGCAGTGAGGGGCCAGACACCGGGGAGCTGTTTTTT. Translating it yields CASSEGPDTGELFF.

This chain connects TRBV10-1 to TRBJ2-1, with D tentatively TRBD2 (5 bases). The CDR3 totals 14 residues. Looked up from germline, CDR1 is WNHNN and CDR2 is SYGVQD (reference sequence). The V end lost 2 bases, the J end lost 8 bases, and 13 bases lay between the germline ends. DNA of the CDR3: TGCGCCAGCAGTGAGGGTTTTGAGGGCCATGAGCAGTTCTTC. Protein: CASSEGFEGHEQFF.

A few counts support this clone. This chain connects TRBV7-8 to TRBJ1-1; 7 positions match TRBD1. In germline, CDR1 is SGHVS, CDR2 FQNEAQ. The CDR3 extends over 15 amino acids. V dropped 4 bases and J dropped 3; count of bases not matched to a gene: 8. Here the CDR3 DNA reads TGTGCCAGCAGCTCCCAGGGGGAGGGGTACACTGAAGCTTTCTTT. The encoded protein is CASSSQGEGYTEAFF.

The CDR3: CASSLMGQETQYF. The CDR3 nucleotides are TGCGCCAGCAGCTTGATGGGGCAAGAGACCCAGTACTTC. The chain links TRBV5-1 to TRBJ2-5; D is undetermined. Germline assignment: CDR1 SGHRS and CDR2 YFSETQ. The CDR3 runs to 13 residues. The V end lost 1 base, the J end lost 2 bases, and 6 bases lay between the germline ends.

The genes are TRBV4-3 and TRBJ2-1, with 13 positions matching TRBD2. The CDR3 consists of 16 residues. CDR1 and CDR2 from the germline V gene are LGHNA and YSLEER. The J segment lost 8 bases and the V segment lost 0 bases, leaving 4 bases of the junction unmatched. CDR3 bases: TGCGCCAGCAGCCAAGAGGGACTAGCGGGATTAGATGAGCAGTTCTTC. It is translated as CASSQEGLAGLDEQFF.

This clone has a handful of counts. The chain uses TRBV13 and TRBJ2-7; the match to TRBD2 covers 8 bases. V gave up 5 bases and J gave up 3 bases; unmatched junction bases: 3. Per germline, CDR1 PRHDT and CDR2 FYEKMQ (reference sequence). The CDR3 contains 13 residues. The CDR3 loop reads CASSQGTSYEQYF. The CDR3 coding sequence is TGTGCCAGCAGCCAAGGGACTAGCTACGAGCAGTACTTC.

The gene calls are TRBV7-6 and TRBJ2-3; D not resolved. The CDR3 runs to 17 residues. Trimming shortened V by 5 bases and J by 2 bases, and 20 bases separated the two germline ends. The germline V gene has CDR1 SGHVS and CDR2 FNYEAQ. The CDR3 is CASSPLPDGAVTDTQYF. For the CDR3, the DNA is TGTGCCAGCAGCCCGTTGCCGGACGGCGCCGTCACAGATACGCAGTATTTT.

The V call is TRBV9, the J call TRBJ2-3; D might be TRBD2 (6 bases). Looked up from germline, CDR1 is SGDLS and CDR2 is YYNGEE. V lost 4 bases to trimming and J lost 2 bases, with 14 bases between them. The CDR3 is 15 amino acids. The CDR3 is CASSPWDSTTDTQYF. In DNA form, the CDR3 reads TGTGCCAGCAGCCCATGGGACTCAACCACAGATACGCAGTATTTT.

The rearrangement joins TRBV6-1 to TRBJ2-7, with D perhaps TRBD1 (6 bases). Trimming took off 6 bases at V and 0 bases at J, with 15 bases between the two ends. CDR3 length equals 15 residues. Germline assignment: CDR1 MNHNS and CDR2 SASEGT. CDR3 loop: CASSHLAGVSYEQYF. In DNA, the CDR3 is TGTGCCAGCAGCCATCTGGCAGGGGTCTCCTACGAGCAGTACTTC.

The V and J genes are TRBV2 and TRBJ1-5, with no clear D. The V and J ends lost 5 bases and 10 bases respectively, with 21 bases between them. Germline CDR1 SNHLY, CDR2 FYNNEI. There are 15 residues in the CDR3. CDR3 nucleotide sequence: TGTGCCAGCAGTTCTCTGACACCGCTAATTGATCCCCAGCATTTT. It translates to CASSSLTPLIDPQHF.

This clone appeared a few times. The chain joins TRBV14 to TRBJ2-3; either TRBD1 or TRBD2 may supply D (5 bases each). The CDR3 runs 15 residues. The V gene lost 5 bases and the J gene lost 2 bases, with 14 bases spanning the gap. Germline CDR1 SGHDN, CDR2 FVKESK. CDR3 coding DNA: TGTGCCAGCAGCACCTGGGGGTCCGCCACAGATACGCAGTATTTT. It translates to CASSTWGSATDTQYF.

The chain couples TRBV7-9 to TRBJ2-3; 7 positions agree with TRBD1. The CDR3 extends over 16 amino acids. V shed 6 bases and J 1 base; nucleotides not matched to a gene: 10. The germline V gene encodes CDR1 SEHNR and CDR2 FQNEAQ (reference sequence). CDR3 amino acids: CASSPLTGFGTDTQYF. CDR3 DNA sequence: TGTGCCAGCAGTCCCCTGACAGGGTTTGGCACAGATACGCAGTATTTT.

Worth noting for this clone: A much bigger clone sits one base away, suggesting this may be a read error. The chain has TRBV7-8 and TRBJ2-7, with 11 bases that match TRBD1. The CDR3 contains 14 residues. CDR1 is SGHVS and CDR2 is FQNEAQ in the germline V gene. Unmatched junction bases numbered 4, after V lost 6 bases and J lost 3 bases. In DNA form, the CDR3 reads TGTGCCAGCAGTACCGGGACAGGGGGCTACGAGCAGTACTTC. Its translation: CASSTGTGGYEQYF.

The CDR3 DNA follows: TGTGCCAGTAGTATCGGGCCCTCCTACGAGCAGTACTTC. It translates to CASSIGPSYEQYF. The J gene is TRBJ2-7, the V gene TRBV19, with unresolved D. The germline V gene encodes CDR1 LNHDA and CDR2 SQIVND (reference sequence). This CDR3 is built from 13 residues. V shed 3 bases and J shed 0 bases, with 6 bases lying between them.

This clone came up a few times. CDR3 protein: CASSLVVGMNTEAFF. CDR3 nucleotides: TGTGCCAGCAGCTTAGTCGTAGGTATGAACACTGAAGCTTTCTTT. The rearrangement links TRBV7-9 to TRBJ1-1; D uncertain. V dropped 1 base and J dropped 0 bases, with 9 bases sitting between them. The CDR3 extends over 15 amino acids. The germline gives CDR1 SEHNR, CDR2 FQNEAQ (reference sequence).

The chain is built from TRBV27 and TRBJ2-1; the match to TRBD2 covers 9 bases. Germline V gene sequence: CDR1 MNHEY, CDR2 SMNVEV (reference sequence). This CDR3 has 14 amino acids. Losses at the gene ends were 5 bases for V and 8 bases for J; bases not matched to a gene: 7. CDR3 coding DNA: TGTGCCAGCAGTGGGACTAGCCCCTATTATGAGCAGTTCTTC. Residues: CASSGTSPYYEQFF.

This clone has just a few counts. V gene TRBV19 combines with J gene TRBJ1-5; D not certain. The CDR3 runs 13 residues. Trimming left V 8 bases short and J 3 bases short, with 11 bases between. Germline CDR1 is LNHDA and CDR2 is SQIVND (reference sequence). The CDR3 nucleotides read TGTGCCAGTGGAGGACCGTACAATCAGCCCCAGCATTTT. Its translation: CASGGPYNQPQHF.

The rearrangement uses TRBV2 and TRBJ2-7; TRBD1 matches at 9 bases. CDR1 and CDR2 from the germline V gene are SNHLY and FYNNEI. V lost 6 bases, J lost 3 bases, and 9 bases stayed unmatched. The CDR3 sequence is 15 residues long. CDR3 amino acids: CASSLAGQGYYEQYF. The CDR3 coding sequence is TGTGCCAGCAGCTTAGCCGGACAGGGGTACTACGAGCAGTACTTC.

J is TRBJ2-1 and V is TRBV11-2, with D perhaps TRBD2 (5 bases). Trimming stripped 2 bases from V and 1 base from J, with 9 bases between. The V gene's germline CDR1 is SGHAT and CDR2 FQNNGV. There are 15 residues in the CDR3. This CDR3 reads CASSLNTGSYNEQFF. CDR3 DNA sequence: TGTGCCAGCAGCTTAAACACGGGGTCCTACAATGAGCAGTTCTTC.

This clone was detected only a few times. The chain couples TRBV10-1 to TRBJ1-2, with D possibly being TRBD1 (6 bases). This CDR3 region has 16 residues. Germline-derived CDR1 and CDR2 are WNHNN and SYGVQD (reference sequence). Trimming shortened V by 4 bases and J by 2 bases, and 17 bases separated the two germline ends. CDR3 loop: CASSVEGDKANYGYTF. CDR3 nucleotide sequence: TGCGCCAGCAGTGTAGAGGGGGACAAGGCCAACTATGGCTACACCTTC.

The chain couples TRBV11-1 to TRBJ1-5; 7 nucleotides match TRBD1. Germline assignment: CDR1 SGHAT and CDR2 FQDESV (reference sequence). The CDR3 has 14 residues. The V and J ends lost 5 bases and 6 bases, in that order; junction bases with no gene match: 7. In DNA form, the CDR3 reads TGTGCCAGCAGCGCAGGGGGGTTTGGTCAGCCCCAGCATTTT. The encoded protein is CASSAGGFGQPQHF.

The chain is built from TRBV27 and TRBJ2-7; 9 bases are shared with TRBD2. The CDR3 is 16 amino acids. With 3 bases clipped from V and 0 bases from J, the junction kept 6 bases outside the gene matches. Germline-derived CDR1 and CDR2 are MNHEY and SMNVEV (reference sequence). The CDR3 is CASSFSSGASSYEQYF. The DNA of the CDR3 is TGTGCCAGCAGTTTCTCTAGCGGGGCAAGCTCCTACGAGCAGTACTTC.

The J gene is TRBJ2-1, the V gene TRBV6-1; no clear D gene. V lost 1 base and J lost 8, with 9 bases in between. Germline CDR1 reads MNHNS; CDR2 reads SASEGT. This CDR3 is 13 amino acids long. The CDR3 here is CASSEDYIYEQFF. DNA of the CDR3: TGTGCCAGCAGTGAAGACTATATCTATGAGCAGTTCTTC.

The rearrangement uses TRBV19 and TRBJ2-6; no firm D call. CDR3 length: 14 residues. Germline assignment: CDR1 LNHDA and CDR2 SQIVND (reference sequence). Between the trimmed V and J ends, which lost 11 bases and 2 bases, there was a span of 13 bases. The CDR3 coding sequence is TGTGCCTCAGTTGGTTTAGCTGGGGCCAACGTCCTGACTTTC. It is translated as CASVGLAGANVLTF.

J is TRBJ2-1 and V is TRBV5-1, with D unresolved. Germline V gene data show CDR1 as SGHRS and CDR2 as YFSETQ. CDR3 size: 12 residues. The ends were cut back, 0 bases at V and 9 bases at J, with 7 bases in the middle. Here the CDR3 reads CASSLALSEQFF. For the CDR3, the DNA is TGCGCCAGCAGCTTGGCCCTCTCTGAGCAGTTCTTC.

The rearrangement uses TRBV4-1 and TRBJ2-7, with D possibly being TRBD1 or TRBD2 (6 bases each). The germline V gene has CDR1 MGHRA and CDR2 YSYEKL. V was cut by 1 base and J by 2 bases, with 12 bases left in between. There are 15 residues in the CDR3. CDR3 nucleotide sequence: TGCGCCAGCAGCCAAGGGGGGGCGGCTGCCTACGAGCAGTACTTC. It codes for CASSQGGAAAYEQYF.